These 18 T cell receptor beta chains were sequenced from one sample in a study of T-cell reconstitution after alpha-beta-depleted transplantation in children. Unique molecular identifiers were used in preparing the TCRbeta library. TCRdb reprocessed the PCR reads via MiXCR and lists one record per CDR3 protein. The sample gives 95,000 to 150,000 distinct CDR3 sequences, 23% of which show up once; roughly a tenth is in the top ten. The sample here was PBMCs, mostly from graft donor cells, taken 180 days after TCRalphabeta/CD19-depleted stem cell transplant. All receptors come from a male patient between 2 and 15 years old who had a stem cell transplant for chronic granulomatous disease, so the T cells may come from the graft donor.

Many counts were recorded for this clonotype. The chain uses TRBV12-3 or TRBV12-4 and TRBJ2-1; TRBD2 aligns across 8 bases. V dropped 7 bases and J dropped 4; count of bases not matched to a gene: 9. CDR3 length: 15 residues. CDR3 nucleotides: TGTGCCAGCAAGCCAGCGGGAGAGAAATACAATGAGCAGTTCTTC. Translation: CASKPAGEKYNEQFF.

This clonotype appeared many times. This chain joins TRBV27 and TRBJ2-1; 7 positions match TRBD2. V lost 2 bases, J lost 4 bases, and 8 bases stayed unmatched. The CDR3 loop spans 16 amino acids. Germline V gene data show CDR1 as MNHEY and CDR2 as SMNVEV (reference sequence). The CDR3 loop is CASSLTGGGPYNEQFF. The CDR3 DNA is TGTGCCAGCAGTTTAACGGGCGGGGGACCATACAATGAGCAGTTCTTC.

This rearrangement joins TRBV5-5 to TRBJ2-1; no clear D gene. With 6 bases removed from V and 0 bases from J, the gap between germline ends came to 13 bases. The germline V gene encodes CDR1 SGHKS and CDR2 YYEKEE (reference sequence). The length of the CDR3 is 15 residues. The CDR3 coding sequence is TGTGCCAGCACCGTCAGGTCCAGCTCCTACAATGAGCAGTTCTTC. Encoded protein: CASTVRSSSYNEQFF.

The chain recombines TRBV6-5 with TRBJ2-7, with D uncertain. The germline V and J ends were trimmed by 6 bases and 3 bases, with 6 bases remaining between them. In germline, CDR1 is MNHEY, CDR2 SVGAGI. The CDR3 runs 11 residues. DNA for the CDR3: TGTGCCAGCAGGAGAAACTACGAGCAGTACTTC. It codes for CASRRNYEQYF.

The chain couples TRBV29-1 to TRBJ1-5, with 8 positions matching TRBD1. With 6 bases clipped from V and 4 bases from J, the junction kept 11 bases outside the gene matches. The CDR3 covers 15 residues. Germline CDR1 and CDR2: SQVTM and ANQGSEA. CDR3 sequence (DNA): TGCAGCGTACTCCTGGCAGGGGGCCTGAATCAGCCCCAGCATTTT. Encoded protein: CSVLLAGGLNQPQHF.

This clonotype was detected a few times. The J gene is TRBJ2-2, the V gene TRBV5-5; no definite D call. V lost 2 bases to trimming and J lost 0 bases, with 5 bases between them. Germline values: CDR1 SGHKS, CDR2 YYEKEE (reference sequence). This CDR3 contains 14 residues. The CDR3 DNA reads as TGTGCCAGCAGCTTTCTAGCGAACACCGGGGAGCTGTTTTTT. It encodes CASSFLANTGELFF.

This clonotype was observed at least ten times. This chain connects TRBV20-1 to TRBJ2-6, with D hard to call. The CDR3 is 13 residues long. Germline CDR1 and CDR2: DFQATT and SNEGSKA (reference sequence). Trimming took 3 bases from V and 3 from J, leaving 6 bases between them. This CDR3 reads CSARIVGANVLTF. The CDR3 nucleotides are TGCAGTGCTAGGATTGTTGGGGCCAACGTCCTGACTTTC.

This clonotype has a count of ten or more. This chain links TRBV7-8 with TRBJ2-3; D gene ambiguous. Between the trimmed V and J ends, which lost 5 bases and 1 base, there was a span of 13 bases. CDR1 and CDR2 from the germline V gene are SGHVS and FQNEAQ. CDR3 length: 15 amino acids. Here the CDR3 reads CASSPHRAGTDTQYF. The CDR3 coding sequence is TGTGCCAGCAGCCCCCATAGGGCGGGCACAGATACGCAGTATTTT. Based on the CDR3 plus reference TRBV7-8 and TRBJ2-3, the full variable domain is GAGVSQSPRYKVAKRGQDVALRCDPISGHVSLFWYQQALGQGPEFLTYFQNEAQLDKSGLPSDRFFAERPEGSVSTLKIQRTQQEDSAVYLCASSPHRAGTDTQYFGPGTRLTVL.

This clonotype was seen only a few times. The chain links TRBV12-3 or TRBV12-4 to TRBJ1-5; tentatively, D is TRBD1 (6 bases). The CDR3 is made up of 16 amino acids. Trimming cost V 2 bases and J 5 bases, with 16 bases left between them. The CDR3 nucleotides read TGTGCCAGCAGTTTAACCCTCGGGGGCGAGGATCAGCCCCAGCATTTT. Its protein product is CASSLTLGGEDQPQHF.

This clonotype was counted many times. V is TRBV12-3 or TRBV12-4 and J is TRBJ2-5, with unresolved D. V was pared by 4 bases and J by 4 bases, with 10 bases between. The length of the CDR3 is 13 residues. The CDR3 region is CASSSPPGETQYF. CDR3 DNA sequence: TGTGCCAGCAGTTCGCCTCCTGGAGAGACCCAGTACTTC.

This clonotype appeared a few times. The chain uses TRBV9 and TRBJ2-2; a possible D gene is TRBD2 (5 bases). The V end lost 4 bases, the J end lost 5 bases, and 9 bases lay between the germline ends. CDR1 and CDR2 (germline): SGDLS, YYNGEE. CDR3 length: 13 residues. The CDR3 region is CASSPGVTGELFF. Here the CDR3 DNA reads TGTGCCAGCAGCCCCGGGGTGACCGGGGAGCTGTTTTTT. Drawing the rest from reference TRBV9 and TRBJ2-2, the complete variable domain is DSGVTQTPKHLITATGQRVTLRCSPRSGDLSVYWYQQSLDQGLQFLIQYYNGEERAKGNILERFSAQQFPDLHSELNLSSLELGDSALYFCASSPGVTGELFFGEGSRLTVL.

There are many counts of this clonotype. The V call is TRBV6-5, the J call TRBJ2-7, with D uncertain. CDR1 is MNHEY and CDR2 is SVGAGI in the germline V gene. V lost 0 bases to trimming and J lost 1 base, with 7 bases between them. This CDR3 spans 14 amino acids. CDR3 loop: CASSYSVASYEQYF. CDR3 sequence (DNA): TGTGCCAGCAGTTACTCGGTGGCTTCCTACGAGCAGTACTTC.

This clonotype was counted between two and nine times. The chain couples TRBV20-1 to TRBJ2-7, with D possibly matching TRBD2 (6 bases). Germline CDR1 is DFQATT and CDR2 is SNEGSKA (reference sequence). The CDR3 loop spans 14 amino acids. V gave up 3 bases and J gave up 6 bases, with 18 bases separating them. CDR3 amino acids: CSASFGDSNAEQYF. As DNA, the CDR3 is TGCAGTGCTAGCTTCGGGGACTCAAATGCCGAGCAGTACTTC.

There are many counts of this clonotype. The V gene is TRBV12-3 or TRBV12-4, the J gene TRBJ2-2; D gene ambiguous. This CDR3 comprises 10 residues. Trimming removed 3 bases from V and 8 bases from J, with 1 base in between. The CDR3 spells CASSLGELFF. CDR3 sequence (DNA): TGTGCCAGCAGTTTGGGGGAGCTGTTTTTT.

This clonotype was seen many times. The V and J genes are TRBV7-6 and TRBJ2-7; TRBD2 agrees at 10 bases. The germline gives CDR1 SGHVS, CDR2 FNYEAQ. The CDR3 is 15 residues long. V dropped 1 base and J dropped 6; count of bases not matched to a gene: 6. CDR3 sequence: CASSLVLAGGSEQYF. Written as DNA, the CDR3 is TGTGCCAGCAGCTTAGTTTTAGCGGGGGGAAGCGAGCAGTACTTC.

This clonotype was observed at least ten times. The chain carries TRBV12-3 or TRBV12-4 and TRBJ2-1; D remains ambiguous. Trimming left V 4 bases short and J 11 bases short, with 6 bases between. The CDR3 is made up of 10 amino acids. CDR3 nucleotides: TGTGCCAGCAGTTCGAACCAGCAGTTCTTC. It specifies CASSSNQQFF.

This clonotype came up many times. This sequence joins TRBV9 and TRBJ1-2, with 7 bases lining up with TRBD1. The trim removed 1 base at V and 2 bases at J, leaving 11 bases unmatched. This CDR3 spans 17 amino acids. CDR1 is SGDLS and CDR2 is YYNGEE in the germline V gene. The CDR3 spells CASSVSATGVRNYGYTF. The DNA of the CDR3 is TGTGCCAGCAGCGTAAGCGCCACAGGGGTCAGGAACTATGGCTACACCTTC.

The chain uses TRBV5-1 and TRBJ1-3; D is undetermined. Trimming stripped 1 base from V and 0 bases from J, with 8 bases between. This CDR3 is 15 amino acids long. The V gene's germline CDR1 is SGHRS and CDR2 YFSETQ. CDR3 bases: TGCGCCAGCAGCTTGACGTCTTACTCTGGAAACACCATATATTTT. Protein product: CASSLTSYSGNTIYF.